Following are 20 T cell receptor beta chains from one sample sequenced in a study of blood T cell repertoires in COVID-19 (dated by TCRdb to about 2020). Receptor amplification or capture employed the immunoSEQ multiplex PCR assay. In its TCRdb copy, this immuneACCESS table keeps in-frame sequences only and misses some clones. Where compared with another copy, unresolved V genes explain less than half of these, and the others have no known cause. This sample is represented by around 130,000 clones; approximately 85% of them were singletons. The top ten hold 4.3% of the sample. Sequenced: peripheral blood. The receptors derive from a human donor in a cohort sampled during active COVID-19.

The chain has TRBV6-6 and TRBJ2-7; TRBD2 agrees at 9 bases. With 6 bases clipped from V and 9 bases from J, the junction kept 15 bases outside the gene matches. CDR1 and CDR2 from the germline V gene are MNHNY and SVGAGI (reference sequence). CDR3 size: 15 residues. This chain's CDR3 is CASRLSAREGPLQYV. The CDR3 DNA sequence: TGTGCCAGCAGGCTATCGGCGCGGGAGGGCCCGCTGCAGTACGTC.

The chain couples TRBV19 to TRBJ2-5; tentative D call: TRBD2 (7 bases). The V and J ends lost 3 bases and 3 bases respectively, with 17 bases between them. This CDR3 spans 16 amino acids. Germline V lookup: CDR1 LNHDA, CDR2 SQIVND (reference sequence). The CDR3 region is CASSIGGRRGEETQYF. CDR3 bases: TGTGCCAGTAGTATTGGGGGCCGACGGGGGGAAGAGACCCAGTACTTC.

This rearrangement joins TRBV3-1 (or the pseudogene TRBV3-2) to TRBJ2-3; 7 bases align to TRBD2. The CDR3 contains 15 residues. V shed 1 base and J 10 bases; nucleotides not matched to a gene: 11. CDR1 LGHDT and CDR2 YNNKEL come from the germline V gene (reference sequence). This CDR3 reads CASSQARGRVYPQYF. For the CDR3, the DNA is TGTGCCAGCAGCCAAGCGCGGGGGAGGGTTTATCCGCAGTATTTT.

The sample holds a few counts of this clone. The chain carries TRBV9 and TRBJ1-1, with D uncertain. V dropped 4 bases and J dropped 1 base, with 8 bases sitting between them. This CDR3 region has 13 residues. Germline CDR1 is SGDLS and CDR2 is YYNGEE. CDR3 nucleotide sequence: TGTGCCAGCAGCCAGGTCGCGAACACTGAAGCTTTCTTT. The encoded protein is CASSQVANTEAFF.

The gene calls are TRBV7-9 and TRBJ2-5, with 10 bases matching TRBD2. J was trimmed by 3 bases and V by 6 bases; bases with no gene match: 7. There are 15 residues in the CDR3. Germline V gene lookup returns CDR1 SEHNR and CDR2 FQNEAQ (reference sequence). DNA for the CDR3: TGTGCCAGCAGTATAGCGGGGGGTATGAAAGAGACCCAGTACTTC. Its translation is CASSIAGGMKETQYF.

This clone was counted many times. The chain uses TRBV13 and TRBJ1-6; TRBD1 matches 9 bases. The CDR3 extends over 15 amino acids. Per germline, CDR1 PRHDT and CDR2 FYEKMQ (reference sequence). With 5 bases clipped from V and 11 bases from J, the junction kept 10 bases outside the gene matches. CDR3 bases: TGTGCCAGCAGCAATTCCCGACAGGGGGGGCCACCCCTCCACTTT. This gives the protein CASSNSRQGGPPLHF.

J is TRBJ2-4 and V is TRBV5-4; a possible D gene is TRBD2 (6 bases). The CDR3 runs 15 residues. CDR1 and CDR2 (germline): SGHNT, YYREEE (reference sequence). Trimming cost V 2 bases and J 3 bases, with 12 bases left between them. CDR3 sequence reads: CASSFPGTGKNIQYF. For the CDR3, the DNA is TGTGCCAGCAGCTTCCCCGGGACTGGCAAAAACATTCAGTACTTC.

The chain combines TRBV7-9 with TRBJ2-2; possible D gene TRBD2, 5 bases. The CDR3 is 15 residues long. Germline CDR1 reads SEHNR; CDR2 reads FQNEAQ (reference sequence). Trimming removed 0 bases from V and 5 bases from J, with 10 bases in between. The CDR3 loop reads CASSLATTWTGELFF. The CDR3 DNA reads as TGTGCCAGCAGCTTAGCGACTACGTGGACCGGGGAGCTGTTTTTT.

The genes are TRBV5-4 and TRBJ2-1; TRBD1 agrees at 8 bases. This CDR3 is built from 14 residues. V shed 1 base, J shed 7 bases, and the junction held 4 bases outside the gene matches. CDR1 is SGHNT, CDR2 YYREEE, per germline (reference sequence). The DNA of the CDR3 is TGTGCCAGCAGCTTGCGACAGGGGTGGAATGAGCAGTTCTTC. Protein product: CASSLRQGWNEQFF.

Only one count was recorded for this clone. The CDR3 spells CATSDFKDNTDTQYF. In DNA form, the CDR3 reads TGTGCCACCAGTGATTTCAAAGACAACACAGATACGCAGTATTTT. The chain recombines TRBV24-1 with TRBJ2-3, with no clear D. V was trimmed by 1 base and J by 2 bases, leaving 9 bases between them. The CDR3 extends over 15 amino acids. Germline CDR1 KGHDR, CDR2 SFDVKD.

This chain joins TRBV3-1 (or the pseudogene TRBV3-2) and TRBJ1-1; D is perhaps TRBD1 (6 bases). V was shortened by 7 bases and J by 9 bases, with 15 bases between the two germline ends. Germline loops: CDR1 LGHDT, CDR2 YNNKEL (reference sequence). This CDR3 contains 12 residues. Written as DNA, the CDR3 is TGTGCCAGCATCACCCCGAGGGGGAAAGCTTTCTTT. This codes for CASITPRGKAFF.

This sequence joins TRBV11-3 and TRBJ2-3; 7 bases align to TRBD2. Germline loops: CDR1 SGHNT, CDR2 YENEEA. The ends lost 10 bases at V and 2 bases at J; junction bases unmatched: 9. This CDR3 spans 14 amino acids. The CDR3 spells CATGNAGVTDTQYF. The CDR3 DNA sequence: TGTGCCACTGGTAATGCGGGGGTCACAGATACGCAGTATTTT.

The rearrangement joins TRBV5-4 to TRBJ1-1; perhaps TRBD1 as D (5 bases). The CDR3 contains 14 residues. Trimming left V 6 bases short and J 0 bases short, with 12 bases between. Germline assignment: CDR1 SGHNT and CDR2 YYREEE (reference sequence). The CDR3 coding sequence is TGTGCCAGCACCCAGGGAGGGGTGAACACTGAAGCTTTCTTT. It specifies CASTQGGVNTEAFF.

The chain is built from TRBV11-2 and TRBJ1-6; 7 bases line up with TRBD1. CDR1 SGHAT and CDR2 FQNNGV come from the germline V gene. V was pared by 4 bases and J by 0 bases, with 3 bases of the junction left unmatched. CDR3 size: 16 residues. The CDR3 is CASSSRGSSYNSPLHF. In nucleotides, the CDR3 is TGTGCCAGCAGCTCCAGGGGGAGCTCCTATAATTCACCCCTCCACTTT.

This sequence joins TRBV6-6 and TRBJ2-7; TRBD1 matches at 9 bases. The CDR3 totals 14 residues. The V gene end was trimmed by 3 bases and the J gene end by 4 bases; junction bases not matched to a gene: 4. Per the germline V gene, CDR1 is MNHNY and CDR2 is SVGAGI (reference sequence). CDR3 amino acids: CASSYLGQGYEQYF. The DNA for the CDR3 is TGTGCCAGCAGTTATTTGGGACAGGGATACGAGCAGTACTTC.

This clone was observed once. The rearrangement joins TRBV30 to TRBJ1-1; D is perhaps TRBD1 (5 bases). CDR1 GTSNPN and CDR2 SVGIG come from the germline V gene (reference sequence). V gave up 2 bases and J gave up 5 bases, with 15 bases separating them. This CDR3 region has 14 residues. CDR3 region: CAWSSFGGDTEAFF. The DNA of the CDR3 is TGTGCCTGGAGTTCGTTTGGGGGGGATACTGAAGCTTTCTTT.

The V call is TRBV4-3, the J call TRBJ1-1; D gene unclear. The germline V gene has CDR1 LGHNA and CDR2 YSLEER. Trimming took off 1 base at V and 1 base at J, with 10 bases between the two ends. This CDR3 is 15 amino acids long. The CDR3 here is CASSQAARGNTEAFF. The CDR3 nucleotides read TGCGCCAGCAGCCAAGCAGCTCGGGGGAACACTGAAGCTTTCTTT.

The CDR3 is CASSTRILGEKLFF. CDR3 nucleotides: TGTGCCAGCAGCACCCGGATTCTGGGCGAAAAACTGTTTTTT. The V gene is TRBV3-1 (or the pseudogene TRBV3-2), the J gene TRBJ1-4, with unresolved D. Trimming stripped 5 bases from V and 8 bases from J, with 15 bases between. This CDR3 has 14 amino acids. The germline V gene has CDR1 LGHDT and CDR2 YNNKEL (reference sequence).

The CDR3 DNA reads as TGTGCCAGCAGTTTTAACAGGGTTAGTGGGGAGACCCAGTACTTC. Residues: CASSFNRVSGETQYF. The chain is built from TRBV28 and TRBJ2-5, with a possible D match to TRBD1 (6 bases). This CDR3 comprises 15 residues. The germline V and J ends were trimmed by 3 bases and 5 bases, with 16 bases remaining between them. Germline values: CDR1 MDHEN, CDR2 SYDVKM.

Turning to this clone: This sample also contains other DNA sequences that code for the same CDR3. The chain uses TRBV5-1 and TRBJ1-2; TRBD1 matches at 9 bases. The germline V gene encodes CDR1 SGHRS and CDR2 YFSETQ. V lost 2 bases and J lost 2; bases outside the gene matches: 1. CDR3 length: 14 residues. The CDR3 is CASSLGTGNYGYTF. The CDR3 coding sequence is TGCGCCAGCAGCTTAGGGACAGGGAACTATGGCTACACCTTC.